This is a list of T cell receptor beta chains from one sample in a study of T cell repertoires in cytomegalovirus infection. These receptors have no known antigen. TCRdb independently ran MiXCR on the reads; one entry per CDR3 protein. Found here are hundreds of thousands of distinct CDR3 sequences, about a third of them singletons; the top ten hold roughly 13%. The sample here was cultured CD8+ T cells from PBMCs, taken from culture after CMV antigen stimulation. The receptor set was obtained from a human donor in good health (CMV status not recorded). Some clones in this sample may be carry-over from other donors' samples. CDR3s include the opening cysteine and the closing phenylalanine or tryptophan. D genes are given only for firm matches. Only some rows state a clone size, as once, few, many or a class for expanded clones.

abundance	d_gene	v_gene	j_gene	CDR3aa	CDR3nt
-	-	TRBV20-1	TRBJ2-7	CSAREIGEYEQYF	TGCAGTGCTAGAGAAATAGGGGAGTACGAGCAGTACTTC
-	-	TRBV29-1	TRBJ1-1	CSVVQRRGRYTEAFF	TGCAGCGTTGTACAGCGCCGTGGAAGGTACACTGAAGCTTTCTTT
-	-	TRBV13	TRBJ1-5	CASSLGTAGPQHF	TGTGCCAGCAGCTTAGGGACCGCTGGGCCCCAGCATTTT
-	TRBD2	TRBV7-8	TRBJ2-6	CASSAGVSGANVLTF	TGTGCCAGCTCTGCGGGGGTCTCTGGGGCCAACGTCCTGACTTTC
-	TRBD1	TRBV10-3	TRBJ2-1	CAINLGQGLYNEQFF	TGTGCCATCAACCTGGGACAGGGACTCTACAATGAGCAGTTCTTC
few	-	TRBV9	TRBJ1-1	CASSVDPPLNTEAFF	TGTGCCAGCAGCGTAGATCCCCCACTGAACACTGAAGCTTTCTTT
many	TRBD1	TRBV5-4	TRBJ2-1	CASRLGQVGNEQFF	TGTGCCAGCAGGTTGGGACAGGTTGGCAATGAGCAGTTCTTC
few	-	TRBV6-5	TRBJ2-7	CASSYSGGAPYEQYF	TGTGCCAGCAGTTACTCTGGGGGGGCCCCCTACGAGCAGTACTTC
-	-	TRBV27	TRBJ2-1	CASSFITGTYNEQFF	TGTGCCAGCAGTTTCATTACGGGCACCTACAATGAGCAGTTCTTC
few	TRBD1	TRBV7-2	TRBJ1-4	CASSATGTYTNEKLFF	TGTGCCAGCAGCGCGACAGGGACTTATACTAATGAAAAACTGTTTTTT
few	-	TRBV28	TRBJ1-5	CASWTGNQPQHF	TGTGCCAGCTGGACGGGGAATCAGCCCCAGCATTTT
once	-	TRBV6-2/TRBV6-3	TRBJ2-5	CASSQDYQETQYF	TGTGCCAGCAGTCAGGACTATCAAGAGACCCAGTACTTC
few	TRBD1	TRBV4-1	TRBJ1-1	CASSPGTGITEAFF	TGCGCCAGCAGCCCTGGGACAGGGATTACTGAAGCTTTCTTT
-	-	TRBV5-6	TRBJ1-6	CASSDILSSYNSPLHF	TGTGCCAGCAGCGACATACTGAGCTCCTATAATTCACCCCTCCACTTT
few	-	TRBV19	TRBJ1-2	CASSIGAAPGYTF	TGTGCCAGTAGTATCGGGGCAGCCCCGGGCTACACCTTC
-	-	TRBV28	TRBJ1-5	CASHPSGGGNQPQHF	TGTGCCAGCCACCCAAGTGGGGGGGGAAATCAGCCCCAGCATTTT
-	TRBD2	TRBV24-1	TRBJ2-1	CATRNIAGGLNEQFF	TGTGCCACCAGGAACATAGCGGGGGGGCTGAATGAGCAGTTCTTC
-	-	TRBV27	TRBJ1-2	CASMSRGNYGYTF	TGTGCCAGCATGAGCAGGGGTAACTATGGCTACACCTTC
-	-	TRBV11-2	TRBJ1-1	CASTSKTNRATEAFF	TGTGCCAGCACCTCCAAAACAAACAGGGCCACTGAAGCTTTCTTT
-	-	TRBV5-4	TRBJ2-5	CASSLIGTPETQYF	TGTGCCAGCAGCTTGATAGGGACTCCGGAGACCCAGTACTTC
many	TRBD1	TRBV7-8	TRBJ1-1	CASSLGTGVEAFF	TGTGCCAGCAGCTTAGGGACAGGGGTTGAAGCTTTCTTT
once	-	TRBV2	TRBJ2-4	CASSERSDLAKNIQYF	TGTGCCAGCAGTGAACGGTCGGATCTAGCCAAAAACATTCAGTACTTC
-	-	TRBV28	TRBJ2-1	CASSDRSYNEQFF	TGTGCCAGCAGCGATCGGTCCTACAATGAGCAGTTCTTC
many	-	TRBV27	TRBJ1-1	CASSLIVGVTEAFF	TGTGCCAGCAGTTTAATTGTTGGGGTTACTGAAGCTTTCTTT
many	-	TRBV10-3	TRBJ2-5	CAISENREWYQETQYF	TGTGCCATCAGTGAGAACAGGGAGTGGTACCAAGAGACCCAGTACTTC
once	TRBD1	TRBV6-1	TRBJ1-2	CASSDRQGAYGCTF	TGTGCCAGCAGTGATAGACAGGGGGCATATGGCTGCACCTTC
once	-	TRBV4-1	TRBJ2-5	CASSQVGRSSQETQYF	TGCGCCAGCAGCCAAGTAGGCAGGTCATCTCAAGAGACCCAGTACTTC
-	-	TRBV4-1	TRBJ2-7	CASTLSAGFAYEQYF	TGCGCCAGCACCCTAAGCGCAGGATTTGCCTACGAGCAGTACTTC
-	TRBD1	TRBV4-1	TRBJ1-1	CASSRRQGMNTEAFF	TGCGCCAGCAGCCGCAGACAGGGCATGAACACTGAAGCTTTCTTT
once	-	TRBV20-1	TRBJ1-5	CSASSDTSRNQPQHF	TGCAGTGCGTCATCAGACACCAGCCGCAATCAGCCCCAGCATTTT
-	-	TRBV7-9	TRBJ2-4	CASSLAREGVAKNIQYF	TGTGCCAGCAGCTTAGCGCGCGAAGGGGTAGCCAAAAACATTCAGTACTTC
-	TRBD2	TRBV4-1	TRBJ2-1	CASSHSVGSGRYNEQFF	TGCGCCAGCAGCCACTCCGTGGGTAGCGGGCGATACAATGAGCAGTTCTTC
few	TRBD1	TRBV7-9	TRBJ2-1	CASSPPPRTGPWNEQFF	TGTGCCAGCAGCCCACCCCCCCGGACAGGGCCGTGGAATGAGCAGTTCTTC
many	-	TRBV12-3/TRBV12-4	TRBJ2-7	CASSLIGVSYEQYF	TGTGCCAGCAGTTTGATTGGGGTCTCCTACGAGCAGTACTTC
-	-	TRBV12-3/TRBV12-4	TRBJ1-5	CASSLVGVTNQPQHF	TGTGCCAGCAGTTTAGTAGGGGTCACCAATCAGCCCCAGCATTTT
-	TRBD1	TRBV6-2/TRBV6-3	TRBJ1-5	CASSYSPGQINQPQHF	TGTGCCAGCAGTTACTCCCCGGGACAGATAAATCAGCCCCAGCATTTT
once	-	TRBV20-1	TRBJ2-6	CSAPIFSGANVLTF	TGCAGTGCTCCGATCTTCTCTGGGGCCAACGTCCTGACTTTC
few	-	TRBV10-3	TRBJ2-5	CAIRTGTPYQETQYF	TGTGCCATCAGGACCGGGACACCGTACCAAGAGACCCAGTACTTC
-	TRBD1	TRBV27	TRBJ1-2	CASSPNSGQSYGYTF	TGTGCCAGCAGTCCTAACTCGGGACAGAGCTATGGCTACACCTTC
few	TRBD2	TRBV5-6	TRBJ2-1	CASSLWVAGGHNEQFF	TGTGCCAGCAGCTTGTGGGTTGCGGGGGGACACAATGAGCAGTTCTTC